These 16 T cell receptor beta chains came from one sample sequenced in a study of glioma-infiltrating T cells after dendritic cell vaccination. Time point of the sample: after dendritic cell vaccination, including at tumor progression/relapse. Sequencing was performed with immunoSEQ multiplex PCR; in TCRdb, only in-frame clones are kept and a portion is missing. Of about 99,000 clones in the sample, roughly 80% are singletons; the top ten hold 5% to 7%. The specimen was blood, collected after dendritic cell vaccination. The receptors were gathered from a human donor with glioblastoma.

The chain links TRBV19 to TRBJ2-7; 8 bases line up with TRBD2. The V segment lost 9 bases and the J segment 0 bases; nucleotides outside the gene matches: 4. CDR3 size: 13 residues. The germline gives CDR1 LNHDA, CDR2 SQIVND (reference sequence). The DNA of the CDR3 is TGTGCCAGCTCCAGCGGGAGCTCCTACGAGCAGTACTTC. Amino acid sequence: CASSSGSSYEQYF. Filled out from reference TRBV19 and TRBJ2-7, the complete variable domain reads DGGITQSPKYLFRKEGQNVTLSCEQNLNHDAMYWYRQDPGQGLRLIYYSQIVNDFQKGDIAEGYSVSREKKESFPLTVTSAQKNPTAFYLCASSSGSSYEQYFGPGTRLTVT.

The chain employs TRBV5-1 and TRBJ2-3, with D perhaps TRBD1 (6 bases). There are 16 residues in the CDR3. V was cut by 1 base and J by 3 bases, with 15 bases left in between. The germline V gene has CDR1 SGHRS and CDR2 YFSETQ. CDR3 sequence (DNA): TGCGCCAGCAGCTTGAAAGTCGAGGGGGATACAGATACGCAGTATTTT. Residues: CASSLKVEGDTDTQYF.

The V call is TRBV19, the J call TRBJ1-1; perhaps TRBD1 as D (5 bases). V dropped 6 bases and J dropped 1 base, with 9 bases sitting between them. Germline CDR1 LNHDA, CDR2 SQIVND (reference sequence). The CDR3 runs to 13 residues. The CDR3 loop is CASSTRENTEAFF. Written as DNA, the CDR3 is TGTGCCAGTAGCACCAGGGAGAACACTGAAGCTTTCTTT.

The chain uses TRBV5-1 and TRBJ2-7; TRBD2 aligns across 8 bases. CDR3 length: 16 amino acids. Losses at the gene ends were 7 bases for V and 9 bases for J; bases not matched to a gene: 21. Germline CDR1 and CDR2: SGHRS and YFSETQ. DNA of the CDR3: TGCGCCAGCCAGCGGGGGCCAGGACGGGTGCAACCGGTGCAGTACTTC. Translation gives CASQRGPGRVQPVQYF.

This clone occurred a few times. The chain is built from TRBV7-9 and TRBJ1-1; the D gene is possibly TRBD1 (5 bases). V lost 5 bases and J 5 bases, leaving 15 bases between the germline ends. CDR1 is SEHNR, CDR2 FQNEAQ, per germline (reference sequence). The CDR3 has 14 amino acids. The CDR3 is CASSPPGVVTEAFF. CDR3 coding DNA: TGTGCCAGCAGCCCCCCGGGGGTTGTTACTGAAGCTTTCTTT.

CDR3 DNA: TGCAGCGCACTAAGCGGGACGTCCTACAATGAGCAGTTCTTC. Amino acids: CSALSGTSYNEQFF. The V call is TRBV29-1, the J call TRBJ2-1, with 7 bases matching TRBD2. J was trimmed by 1 base and V by 7 bases; bases with no gene match: 7. There are 14 residues in the CDR3. In germline, CDR1 is SQVTM, CDR2 ANQGSEA.

The CDR3 nucleotides read TGTGCCAGCATCCCGGGACAGGGGTTCTTCCAGCCCCAGCATTTT. It translates to CASIPGQGFFQPQHF. This chain uses TRBV6-1 with TRBJ1-5, with 10 bases lining up with TRBD1. The CDR3 extends over 15 amino acids. Germline V gives CDR1 MNHNS, CDR2 SASEGT. V dropped 7 bases and J dropped 7; count of bases not matched to a gene: 10.

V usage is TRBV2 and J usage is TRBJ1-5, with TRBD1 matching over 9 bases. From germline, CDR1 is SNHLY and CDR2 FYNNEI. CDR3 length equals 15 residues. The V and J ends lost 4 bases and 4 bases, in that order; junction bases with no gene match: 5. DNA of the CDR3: TGTGCCAGCAGTGGAGGGACAGGGTTTAATCAGCCCCAGCATTTT. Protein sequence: CASSGGTGFNQPQHF.

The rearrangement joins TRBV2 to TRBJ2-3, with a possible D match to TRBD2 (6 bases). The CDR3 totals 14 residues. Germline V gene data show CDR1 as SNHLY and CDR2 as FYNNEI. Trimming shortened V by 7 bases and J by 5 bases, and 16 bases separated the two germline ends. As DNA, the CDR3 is TGTGCCAGCACCCCGGTGCTGCGGGGAGATACGCAGTATTTT. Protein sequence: CASTPVLRGDTQYF.

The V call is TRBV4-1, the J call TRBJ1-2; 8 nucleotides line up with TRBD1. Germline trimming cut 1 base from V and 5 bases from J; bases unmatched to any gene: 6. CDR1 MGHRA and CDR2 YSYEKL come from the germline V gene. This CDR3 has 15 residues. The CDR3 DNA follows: TGCGCCAGCAGCCAAGTAGGACAGGGTGGGTATGGCTACACCTTC. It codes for CASSQVGQGGYGYTF.

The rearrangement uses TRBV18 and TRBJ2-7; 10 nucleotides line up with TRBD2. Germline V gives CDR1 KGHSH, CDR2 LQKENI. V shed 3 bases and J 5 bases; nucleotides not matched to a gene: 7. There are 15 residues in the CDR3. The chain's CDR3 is CASSPVAGGTHEQYF. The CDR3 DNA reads TGTGCCAGCTCACCCGTAGCGGGAGGAACCCACGAGCAGTACTTC.

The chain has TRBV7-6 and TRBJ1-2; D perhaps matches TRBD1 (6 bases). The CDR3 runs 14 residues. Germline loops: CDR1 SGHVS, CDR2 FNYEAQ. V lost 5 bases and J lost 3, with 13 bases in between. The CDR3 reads CASSPRGSHYGYTF. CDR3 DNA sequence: TGTGCCAGCAGCCCCAGGGGTTCACACTATGGCTACACCTTC.

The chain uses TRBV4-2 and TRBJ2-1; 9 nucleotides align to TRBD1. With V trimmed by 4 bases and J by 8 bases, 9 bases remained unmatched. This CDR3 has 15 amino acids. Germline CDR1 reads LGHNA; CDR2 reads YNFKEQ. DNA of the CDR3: TGTGCCAGCAGCCCCTCGACAGGGGGTTTCCATGAGCAGTTCTTC. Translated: CASSPSTGGFHEQFF.

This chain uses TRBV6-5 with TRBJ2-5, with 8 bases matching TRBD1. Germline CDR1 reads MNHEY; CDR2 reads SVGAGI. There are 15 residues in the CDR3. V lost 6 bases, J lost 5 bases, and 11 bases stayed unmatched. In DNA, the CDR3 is TGTGCCAGCAGACCCACCTGGACAGGGTCGGAGACCCAGTACTTC. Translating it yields CASRPTWTGSETQYF.

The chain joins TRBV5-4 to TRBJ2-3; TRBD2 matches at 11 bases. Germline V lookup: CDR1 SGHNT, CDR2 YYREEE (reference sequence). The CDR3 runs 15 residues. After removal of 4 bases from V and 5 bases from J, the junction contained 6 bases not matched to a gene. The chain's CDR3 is CASSPSGRSRDTQYF. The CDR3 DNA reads TGTGCCAGCAGCCCTAGCGGGAGGAGCCGAGATACGCAGTATTTT.

CDR3 in DNA: TGTGCCAGCTCACCCAGGGATAATGAAAAACTGTTTTTT. Its translation is CASSPRDNEKLFF. The chain joins TRBV18 to TRBJ1-4; perhaps TRBD1 as D (5 bases). The CDR3 sequence is 13 residues long. V gave up 3 bases and J gave up 4 bases, with 6 bases separating them. Germline assignment: CDR1 KGHSH and CDR2 LQKENI.